This paragraph reports one T cell receptor (beta chain). Its antigen is unidentified. The data were obtained in a study of shared clonotypes between healthy human individuals. Across the whole study: Three plates each covered CD4 naive and memory; CD8 naive two, CD8 memory one.

V lost 4 bases and J 2 bases, leaving 16 bases between the germline ends. Germline V gene sequence: CDR1 SGHRS, CDR2 YFSETQ. CDR3 length equals 16 residues. Sequencing was performed with immunoSEQ multiplex PCR; in TCRdb, only in-frame clones are kept and a portion is missing. This repertoire shows approximately 2.1 million clones, 85% to 95% found once; its top ten account for 0.3% to 0.4%. Whole-study findings and limits: Represented diversity (both genetic and exposure-history) was limited by the small number of donors.

The clonotype was recovered from a man younger than 30 in good health. Some clones in this sample may be carry-over from other donors' samples. Sequenced: naive CD4+ T cells from PBMCs. As for subset: CD45RA+ positively selected. This chain links TRBV5-1 with TRBJ2-1; no definite D call. Here the CDR3 DNA reads TGCGCCAGCAGCCTACCCCGCGTCCAGCCCTACAATGAGCAGTTCTTC. Translated: CASSLPRVQPYNEQFF.